The 3 T cell receptor beta chains given below trace back to one sample, sequenced in a study. One entry per CDR3 protein, called by TCRdb with MiXCR from the 5' RACE reads. This repertoire shows some 30,000 distinct CDR3 sequences, roughly 30% found once; its top ten account for 2% to 2.5%. The sorted Tregs were CD4+CD25+CD127-/low cells. Material for sequencing was tumor-infiltrating Tregs sorted from the breast tumor. The receptor set was obtained from a female donor with breast cancer.

The J gene is TRBJ1-5, the V gene TRBV19, with a possible D match to TRBD1 (5 bases). Germline lookup yields CDR1 LNHDA and CDR2 SQIVND (reference sequence). This CDR3 is 15 amino acids long. V lost 3 bases and J 2 bases, leaving 11 bases between the germline ends. CDR3 amino acids: CASSISQGGNQPQHF. CDR3 DNA sequence: TGTGCCAGTAGTATCAGCCAGGGCGGCAATCAGCCCCAGCATTTT. The complete variable domain, with remaining parts taken from reference TRBV19 and TRBJ1-5, reads DGGITQSPKYLFRKEGQNVTLSCEQNLNHDAMYWYRQDPGQGLRLIYYSQIVNDFQKGDIAEGYSVSREKKESFPLTVTSAQKNPTAFYLCASSISQGGNQPQHFGDGTRLSIL.

By frequency in the sample, this clonotype is medium-sized (0.01 to 0.1%). This chain connects TRBV7-9 to TRBJ2-7; D remains unclear. V lost 1 base and J 4 bases, leaving 11 bases between the germline ends. The CDR3 sequence is 14 residues long. From germline, CDR1 is SEHNR and CDR2 FQNEAQ (reference sequence). The CDR3 sequence is CASSLGRYQYEQYF. The CDR3 nucleotides are TGTGCCAGCAGCTTAGGTCGCTACCAGTACGAGCAGTACTTC.

This clonotype was recorded many times. The chain joins TRBV7-9 to TRBJ1-1; the D gene is possibly TRBD1 (6 bases). This CDR3 comprises 11 residues. Germline CDR1 reads SEHNR; CDR2 reads FQNEAQ (reference sequence). Trimming took 5 bases from V and 11 from J, leaving 12 bases between them. DNA of the CDR3: TGTGCCAGCAGCCTAAGGACAGAGGCTTTCTTT. Encoded protein: CASSLRTEAFF.